The 10 T cell receptor beta chains below come from one sample, sequenced in a study of cytomegalovirus exposure and HLA in healthy donors. Vbeta (60) and Jbeta (13) primers were used in the PCR. Measured with immunoSEQ multiplex PCR; TCRdb has only the in-frame clones, and not every one. The table includes 200,000 or so clones, 82% detected once. Material: PBMCs. Receptor source: a boy aged 2-9 years in good health and CMV-seronegative.

This chain joins TRBV29-1 and TRBJ1-1, with D perhaps matching TRBD1 (6 bases). With 4 bases removed from V and 4 bases from J, the gap between germline ends came to 16 bases. This CDR3 region has 14 residues. In germline, CDR1 is SQVTM, CDR2 ANQGSEA. The CDR3 nucleotides are TGCAGCGTTGCCGGACAGACCCAAGGCACTGAAGCTTTCTTT. Protein product: CSVAGQTQGTEAFF.

This chain links TRBV28 with TRBJ1-5, with a possible D match to TRBD1 (5 bases). The CDR3 covers 14 residues. V lost 2 bases and J lost 2, with 7 bases in between. CDR1 is MDHEN and CDR2 is SYDVKM in the germline V gene. Written as DNA, the CDR3 is TGTGCCAGCAGTTTAGACAGCCGCAATCAGCCCCAGCATTTT. Encoded protein: CASSLDSRNQPQHF.

The genes are TRBV7-9 and TRBJ2-1, with D perhaps TRBD1 (5 bases). From germline, CDR1 is SEHNR and CDR2 FQNEAQ (reference sequence). The CDR3 is made up of 16 amino acids. Trimming pared 4 bases from V and 0 bases from J, leaving 13 bases between. The CDR3 DNA reads TGTGCCAGCAGCTCCGGACGGACAAGCTCCTACAATGAGCAGTTCTTC. This sequence encodes CASSSGRTSSYNEQFF.

This clone was counted a few times. CDR3 in DNA: TGTGCCAGCAGTAGGAGGGGCGCGGATCAAGAGACCCAGTACTTC. The encoded protein is CASSRRGADQETQYF. This chain joins TRBV27 and TRBJ2-5; tentative D call: TRBD2 (6 bases). Trimming took off 5 bases at V and 2 bases at J, with 15 bases between the two ends. The CDR3 runs to 15 residues. Germline CDR1 MNHEY, CDR2 SMNVEV (reference sequence).

This clone was observed a few times. The chain joins TRBV30 to TRBJ1-1; D gene unclear. This CDR3 region has 12 residues. Germline loops: CDR1 GTSNPN, CDR2 SVGIG (reference sequence). Trimming removed 2 bases from V and 0 bases from J, with 4 bases in between. The CDR3 DNA reads TGTGCCTGGAGTCCCATGAACACTGAAGCTTTCTTT. It encodes CAWSPMNTEAFF.

This chain uses TRBV18 with TRBJ2-1; TRBD1 might be the D (5 bases). The CDR3 is 15 amino acids. Germline lookup yields CDR1 KGHSH and CDR2 LQKENI. Between the trimmed V and J ends, which lost 2 bases and 5 bases, there was a span of 13 bases. The CDR3: CASSPTGLGHNEQFF. CDR3 DNA sequence: TGTGCCAGCTCACCAACAGGCTTAGGGCACAATGAGCAGTTCTTC.

The gene calls are TRBV6-6 and TRBJ2-7, with a possible D match to TRBD2 (7 bases). The CDR3 is made up of 15 amino acids. The V gene's germline CDR1 is MNHNY and CDR2 SVGAGI (reference sequence). V was cut by 5 bases and J by 0 bases, with 14 bases left in between. The CDR3 region has the DNA TGTGCCAGCAGTCCCACAGGGAGGGACTCCTACGAGCAGTACTTC. Encoded protein: CASSPTGRDSYEQYF.

J is TRBJ1-6 and V is TRBV9, with D perhaps matching TRBD1 (5 bases). Germline V lookup: CDR1 SGDLS, CDR2 YYNGEE. Trimming stripped 0 bases from V and 0 bases from J, with 7 bases between. The CDR3 has 16 residues. CDR3 sequence reads: CASSVGQSSYNSPLHF. CDR3 DNA sequence: TGTGCCAGCAGCGTAGGACAGAGCTCCTATAATTCACCCCTCCACTTT.

The rearrangement links TRBV10-2 to TRBJ2-1, with 11 bases matching TRBD1. J lost 14 bases, V lost 9 bases, and 9 bases had no gene match. In germline, CDR1 is WSHSY, CDR2 SAAADI. The CDR3 consists of 12 residues. The DNA for the CDR3 is TGCGCCAGTAACACCGGGACAGGGGGGGAGTTCTTC. Protein product: CASNTGTGGEFF.

V gene TRBV6-5 combines with J gene TRBJ1-1, with 12 bases lining up with TRBD1. V trimming: 2 bases; J trimming: 3 bases; junction bases outside the gene matches: 4. The germline gives CDR1 MNHEY, CDR2 SVGAGI. The CDR3 has 16 amino acids. The CDR3 loop reads CASSYRGTGGHTEAFF. The CDR3 DNA follows: TGTGCCAGCAGTTACCGCGGGACAGGGGGCCACACTGAAGCTTTCTTT.